This passage covers 3 T cell receptor beta chains from one sample sequenced in a study of T cell changes during pregnancy in multiple sclerosis. The assay was immunoSEQ multiplex PCR, and TCRdb's table has in-frame clones only and misses some. The sample carries 100,000 or so clones, 91% recorded once. The specimen was peripheral blood, collected after pregnancy. The receptors shown here come from a female donor with multiple sclerosis, enrolled in a pregnancy study.

This chain uses TRBV25-1 with TRBJ2-1, with no clear D. Trimming left V 6 bases short and J 4 bases short, with 10 bases between. The CDR3 spans 13 residues. CDR1 MGHDK and CDR2 SYGVNS come from the germline V gene. Here the CDR3 reads CASRAEIYNEQFF. The CDR3 DNA reads as TGTGCCAGCAGGGCGGAAATTTACAATGAGCAGTTCTTC.

This chain connects TRBV5-6 to TRBJ2-7; TRBD2 agrees at 10 bases. Germline CDR1 reads SGHDT; CDR2 reads YYEEEE. V lost 1 base and J lost 7; bases outside the gene matches: 17. The length of the CDR3 is 18 residues. The CDR3 region is CASSLPGVAGGPTVEQYF. In DNA form, the CDR3 reads TGTGCCAGCAGCTTGCCTGGGGTAGCGGGGGGACCTACGGTGGAGCAGTACTTC. Supplemented by reference TRBV5-6 and TRBJ2-7, the full variable domain reads DAGVTQSPTHLIKTRGQQVTLRCSPKSGHDTVSWYQQALGQGPQFIFQYYEEEERQRGNFPDRFSGHQFPNYSSELNVNALLLGDSALYLCASSLPGVAGGPTVEQYFGPGTRLTVT.

The chain combines TRBV7-9 with TRBJ2-1; TRBD2 might be the D (5 bases). The length of the CDR3 is 17 residues. Germline-derived CDR1 and CDR2 are SEHNR and FQNEAQ (reference sequence). The ends were cut back, 4 bases at V and 0 bases at J, with 16 bases in the middle. In DNA form, the CDR3 reads TGTGCCAGCAGCTCCCCTCCGATGGGGAGCTCCTACAATGAGCAGTTCTTC. It yields the protein CASSSPPMGSSYNEQFF.